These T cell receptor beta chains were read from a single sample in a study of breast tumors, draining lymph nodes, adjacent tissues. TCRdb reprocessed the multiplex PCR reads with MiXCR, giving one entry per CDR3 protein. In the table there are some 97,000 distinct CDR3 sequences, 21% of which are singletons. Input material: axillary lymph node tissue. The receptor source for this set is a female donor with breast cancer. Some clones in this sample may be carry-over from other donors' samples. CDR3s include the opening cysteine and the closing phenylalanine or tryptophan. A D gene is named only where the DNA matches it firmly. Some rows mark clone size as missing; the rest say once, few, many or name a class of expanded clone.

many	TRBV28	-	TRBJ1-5	CASSISIGAGQPQHF	TGTGCCAGCAGTATTTCTATAGGGGCGGGTCAGCCCCAGCATTTT
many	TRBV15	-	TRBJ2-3	CATSRDRSRAADTQYF	TGTGCCACCAGCAGAGATCGTTCCAGGGCCGCAGATACGCAGTATTTT
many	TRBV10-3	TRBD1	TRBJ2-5	CAIRRDSQETQYF	TGTGCCATCAGGAGGGACAGCCAAGAGACCCAGTACTTC
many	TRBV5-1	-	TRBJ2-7	CASSLGQFYEQYF	TGCGCCAGCAGCTTGGGCCAGTTCTACGAGCAGTACTTC
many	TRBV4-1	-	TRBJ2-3	CASSLPQRPSTDTQYF	TGCGCCAGCAGCCTTCCCCAACGACCTAGCACAGATACGCAGTATTTT
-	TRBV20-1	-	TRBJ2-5	CSAIHGGEYQETQYF	TGCAGTGCTATCCACGGGGGCGAGTACCAAGAGACCCAGTACTTC
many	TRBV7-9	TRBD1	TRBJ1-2	CASSFRDRDYGYTF	TGTGCCAGCAGCTTCCGAGACAGGGACTATGGCTACACCTTC
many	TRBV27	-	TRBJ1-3	CASRSSGALNTIYF	TGTGCCAGCAGATCCTCAGGGGCTTTGAACACCATATATTTT
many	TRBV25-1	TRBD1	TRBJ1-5	CASSETGLTQPQHF	TGTGCCAGCAGTGAGACAGGGCTTACACAGCCCCAGCATTTT
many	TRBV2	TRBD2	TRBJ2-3	CASIGTSGSADTQYF	TGTGCCAGCATTGGGACTAGCGGGAGTGCAGATACGCAGTATTTT
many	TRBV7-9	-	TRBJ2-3	CASSPFRGTSTDTQYF	TGTGCCAGCAGCCCTTTTAGGGGTACTAGCACAGATACGCAGTATTTT
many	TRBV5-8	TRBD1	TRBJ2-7	CASSFAGQGREQYF	TGTGCCAGCAGCTTCGCGGGACAGGGTCGCGAGCAGTACTTC
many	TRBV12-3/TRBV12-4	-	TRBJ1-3	CASSRNTIYF	TGTGCCAGCAGTCGAAACACCATATATTTT
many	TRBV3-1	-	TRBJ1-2	CASAPWNRYGYTF	TGTGCCAGCGCCCCCTGGAATCGCTATGGCTACACCTTC
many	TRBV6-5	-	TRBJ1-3	CASSYGISGNTIYF	TGTGCCAGCAGTTACGGGATTTCGGGAAACACCATATATTTT
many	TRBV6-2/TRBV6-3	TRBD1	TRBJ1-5	CASSYDRASNQPQHF	TGTGCCAGCAGTTACGACAGGGCTAGCAATCAGCCCCAGCATTTT
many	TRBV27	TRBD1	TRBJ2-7	CASSSGDRDYEQYF	TGTGCCAGCAGCTCCGGGGACAGGGACTACGAGCAGTACTTC
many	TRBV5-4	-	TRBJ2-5	CASSLASGGETQYF	TGTGCCAGCAGCTTGGCCAGTGGTGGTGAGACCCAGTACTTC
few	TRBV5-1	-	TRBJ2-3	CASNLEGSTQYF	TGCGCCAGCAACTTGGAGGGATCTACGCAGTATTTT
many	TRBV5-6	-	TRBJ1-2	CASSKENAGLLGGYTF	TGTGCCAGCAGCAAGGAGAATGCGGGACTCCTGGGAGGCTACACCTTC
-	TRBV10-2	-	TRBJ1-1	CASSEGRATEAFF	TGCGCCAGCAGTGAGGGGAGGGCTACTGAAGCTTTCTTT
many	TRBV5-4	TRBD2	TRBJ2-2	CASSLDRRGGDTGELFF	TGTGCCAGCAGCTTGGATAGGCGGGGGGGCGACACCGGGGAGCTGTTTTTT
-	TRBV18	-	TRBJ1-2	CASSSNCYGYTF	TGTGCCAGCTCCTCTAACTGCTATGGCTACACCTTC
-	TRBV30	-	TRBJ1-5	CAWSNLGSQPQHF	TGTGCCTGGAGTAATCTGGGTAGTCAGCCCCAGCATTTT
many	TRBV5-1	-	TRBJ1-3	CASSLDFGNTIYF	TGTGCCAGCAGCTTAGATTTCGGCAACACCATATATTTT
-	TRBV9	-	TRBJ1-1	CASSSDMHPEAFF	TGTGCCAGCAGTTCGGACATGCACCCTGAAGCTTTCTTT
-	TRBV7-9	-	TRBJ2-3	CASSFSGPTDTQYF	TGTGCCAGCAGCTTCTCAGGGCCTACAGATACGCAGTATTTT
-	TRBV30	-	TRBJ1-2	CAWSGQARANYGYTF	TGTGCCTGGAGTGGCCAGGCTAGGGCTAACTATGGCTACACCTTC
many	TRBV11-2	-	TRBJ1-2	CASSVLGTSIGYTF	TGTGCCAGCTCTGTTTTGGGGACCTCTATAGGCTACACCTTC
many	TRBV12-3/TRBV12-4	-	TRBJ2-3	CASSLGGLTDTQYF	TGTGCCAGCAGTCTGGGGGGCCTCACGGATACGCAGTATTTT
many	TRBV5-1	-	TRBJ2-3	CASSFLTDTQYF	TGCGCCAGCAGCTTTCTGACAGATACGCAGTATTTT
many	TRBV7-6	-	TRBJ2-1	CASSLGSEPGEQFF	TGTGCCAGCAGCTTAGGTTCTGAACCCGGCGAGCAGTTCTTC
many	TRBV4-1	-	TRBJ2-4	CASSQWISGDIQYF	TGCGCCAGCAGCCAATGGATTTCCGGGGACATTCAGTACTTC
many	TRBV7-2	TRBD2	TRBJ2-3	CASSSLTSGTDTQYF	TGTGCCAGCAGCTCTTTGACTAGCGGCACAGATACGCAGTATTTT
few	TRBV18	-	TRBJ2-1	CASSLHPDGEQFF	TGTGCCAGCTCACTACACCCAGATGGTGAGCAGTTCTTC
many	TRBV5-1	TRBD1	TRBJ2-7	CASSYTGGGGEQYF	TGCGCCAGCAGCTACACAGGGGGCGGCGGCGAGCAGTACTTC
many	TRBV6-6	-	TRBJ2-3	CASSYSARRSTDTQYF	TGTGCCAGCAGTTACTCCGCCAGAAGGAGCACAGATACGCAGTATTTT